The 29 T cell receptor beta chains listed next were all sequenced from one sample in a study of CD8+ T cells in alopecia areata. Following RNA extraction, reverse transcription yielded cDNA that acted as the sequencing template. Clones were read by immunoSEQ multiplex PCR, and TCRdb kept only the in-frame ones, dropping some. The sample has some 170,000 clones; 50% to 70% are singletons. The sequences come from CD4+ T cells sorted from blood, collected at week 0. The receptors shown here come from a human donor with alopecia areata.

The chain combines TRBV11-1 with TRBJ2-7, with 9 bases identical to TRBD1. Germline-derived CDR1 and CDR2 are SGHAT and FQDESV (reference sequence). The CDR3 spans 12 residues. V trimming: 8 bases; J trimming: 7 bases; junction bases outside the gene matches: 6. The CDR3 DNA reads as TGTGCCAGCGGACAGGGGAACTGGGAGCAGTACTTC. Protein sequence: CASGQGNWEQYF.

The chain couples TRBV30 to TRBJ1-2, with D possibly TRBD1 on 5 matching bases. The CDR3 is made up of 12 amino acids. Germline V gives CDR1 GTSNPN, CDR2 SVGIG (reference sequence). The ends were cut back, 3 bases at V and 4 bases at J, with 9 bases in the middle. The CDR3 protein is CAWRPDSYGYTF. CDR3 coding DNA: TGTGCCTGGAGACCAGACAGCTATGGCTACACCTTC.

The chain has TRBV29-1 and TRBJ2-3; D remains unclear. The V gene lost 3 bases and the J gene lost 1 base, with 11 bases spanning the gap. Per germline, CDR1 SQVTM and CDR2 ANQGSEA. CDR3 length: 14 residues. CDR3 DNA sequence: TGCAGCGTTGATAGTAGCTCTGGCACAGATACGCAGTATTTT. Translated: CSVDSSSGTDTQYF.

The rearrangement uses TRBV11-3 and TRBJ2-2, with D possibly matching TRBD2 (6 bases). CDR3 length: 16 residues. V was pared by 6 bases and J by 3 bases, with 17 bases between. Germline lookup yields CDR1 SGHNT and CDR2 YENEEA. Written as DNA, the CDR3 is TGTGCCAGCAGTCCTGGGACTTTCCTGTACACCGGGGAGCTGTTTTTT. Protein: CASSPGTFLYTGELFF. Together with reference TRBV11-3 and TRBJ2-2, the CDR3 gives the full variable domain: EAGVVQSPRYKIIEKKQPVAFWCNPISGHNTLYWYLQNLGQGPELLIRYENEEAVDDSQLPKDRFSAERLKGVDSTLKIQPAELGDSAVYLCASSPGTFLYTGELFFGEGSRLTVL.

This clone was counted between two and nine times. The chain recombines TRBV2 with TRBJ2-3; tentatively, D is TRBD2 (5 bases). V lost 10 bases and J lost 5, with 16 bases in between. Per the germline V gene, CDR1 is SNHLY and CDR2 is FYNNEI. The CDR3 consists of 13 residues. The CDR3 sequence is CANPLGEGDTQYF. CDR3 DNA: TGTGCCAACCCGCTGGGTGAGGGAGATACGCAGTATTTT. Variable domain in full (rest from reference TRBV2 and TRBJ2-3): EPEVTQTPSHQVTQMGQEVILRCVPISNHLYFYWYRQILGQKVEFLVSFYNNEISEKSEIFDDQFSVERPDGSNFTLKIRSTKLEDSAMYFCANPLGEGDTQYFGPGTRLTVL.

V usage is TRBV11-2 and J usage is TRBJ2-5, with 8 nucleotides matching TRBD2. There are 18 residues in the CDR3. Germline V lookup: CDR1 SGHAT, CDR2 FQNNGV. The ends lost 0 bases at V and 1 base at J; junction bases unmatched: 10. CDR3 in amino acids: CASSLDPPGGESQETQYF. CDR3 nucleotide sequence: TGTGCCAGCAGCTTAGACCCCCCGGGGGGGGAATCCCAAGAGACCCAGTACTTC.

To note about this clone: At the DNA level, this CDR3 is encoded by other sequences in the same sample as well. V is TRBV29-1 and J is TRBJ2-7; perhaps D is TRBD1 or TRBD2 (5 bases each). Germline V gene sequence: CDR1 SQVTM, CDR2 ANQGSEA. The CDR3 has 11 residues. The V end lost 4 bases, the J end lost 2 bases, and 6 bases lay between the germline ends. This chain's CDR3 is CSVGGTYEQYF. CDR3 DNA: TGCAGCGTTGGGGGGACCTACGAGCAGTACTTC.

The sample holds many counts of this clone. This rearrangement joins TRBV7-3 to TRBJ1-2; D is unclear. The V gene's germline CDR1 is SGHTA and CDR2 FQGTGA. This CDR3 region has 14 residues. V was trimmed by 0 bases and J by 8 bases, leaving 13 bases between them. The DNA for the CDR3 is TGTGCCAGCAGCTTAACTCCGGGGATGGAGGGCTACACCTTC. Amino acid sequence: CASSLTPGMEGYTF.

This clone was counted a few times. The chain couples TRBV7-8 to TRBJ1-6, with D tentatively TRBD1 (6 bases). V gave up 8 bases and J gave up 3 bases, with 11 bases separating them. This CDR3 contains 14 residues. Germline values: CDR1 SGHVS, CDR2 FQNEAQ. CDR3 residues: CASGDRNYNSPLHF. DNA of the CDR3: TGTGCCAGCGGCGACAGGAACTATAATTCACCCCTCCACTTT.

The CDR3 coding sequence is TGTGCCAGCAGCTTATGGTCCACCACAGATACGCAGTATTTT. This encodes CASSLWSTTDTQYF. The chain joins TRBV7-2 to TRBJ2-3; D is unresolved. The CDR3 is 14 amino acids. Per the germline V gene, CDR1 is SGHTA and CDR2 is FQGNSA. Trimming took 2 bases from V and 2 from J, leaving 8 bases between them.

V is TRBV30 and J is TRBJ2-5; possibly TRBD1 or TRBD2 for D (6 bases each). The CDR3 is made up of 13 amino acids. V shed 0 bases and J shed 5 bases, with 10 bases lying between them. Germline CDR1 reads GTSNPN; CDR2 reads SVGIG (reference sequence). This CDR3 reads CAWSVGGYETQYF. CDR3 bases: TGTGCCTGGAGTGTAGGGGGGTACGAGACCCAGTACTTC.

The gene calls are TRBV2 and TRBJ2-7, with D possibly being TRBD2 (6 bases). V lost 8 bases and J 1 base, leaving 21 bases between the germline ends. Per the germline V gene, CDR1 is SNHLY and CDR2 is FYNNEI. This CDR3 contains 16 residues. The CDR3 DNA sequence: TGTGCCAGCCTCCGGGGCTTCGGTCTAGCGTCCTACGAGCAGTACTTC. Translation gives CASLRGFGLASYEQYF.

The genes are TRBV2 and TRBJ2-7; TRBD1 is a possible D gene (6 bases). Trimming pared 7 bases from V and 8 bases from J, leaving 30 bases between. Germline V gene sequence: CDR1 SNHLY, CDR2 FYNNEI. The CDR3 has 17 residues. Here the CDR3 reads CASTKSQSGADGLQQYF. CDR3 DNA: TGTGCCAGCACGAAGTCGCAATCAGGGGCCGATGGTTTACAGCAGTACTTC.

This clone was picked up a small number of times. The chain's CDR3 is CASSLVRNTEAFF. CDR3 coding DNA: TGCGCCAGCAGCTTGGTTCGAAACACTGAAGCTTTCTTT. V usage is TRBV5-1 and J usage is TRBJ1-1; unclear D gene. The CDR3 sequence is 13 residues long. The V end lost 0 bases, the J end lost 2 bases, and 5 bases lay between the germline ends. Germline V gives CDR1 SGHRS, CDR2 YFSETQ.

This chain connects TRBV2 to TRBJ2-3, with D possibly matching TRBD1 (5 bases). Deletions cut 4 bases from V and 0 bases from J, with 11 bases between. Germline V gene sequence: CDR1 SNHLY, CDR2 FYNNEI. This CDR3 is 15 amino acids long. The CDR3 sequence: CASSGQIPSTDTQYF. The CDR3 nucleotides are TGTGCCAGCAGTGGACAGATACCTAGCACAGATACGCAGTATTTT.

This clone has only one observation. The DNA of the CDR3 is TGCAGCGTTCACGGGACATCTGAAGCTTTCTTT. Its protein product is CSVHGTSEAFF. The chain is built from TRBV29-1 and TRBJ1-1; possible D gene TRBD1, 6 bases. The CDR3 is made up of 11 amino acids. Per the germline V gene, CDR1 is SQVTM and CDR2 is ANQGSEA. Trimming stripped 5 bases from V and 6 bases from J, with 10 bases between.

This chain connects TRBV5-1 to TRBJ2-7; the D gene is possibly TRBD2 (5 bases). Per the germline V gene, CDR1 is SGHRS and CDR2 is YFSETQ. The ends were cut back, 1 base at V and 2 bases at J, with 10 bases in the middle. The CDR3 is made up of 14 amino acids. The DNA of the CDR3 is TGCGCCAGCAGCTTGACCGGGGATCCCTACGAGCAGTACTTC. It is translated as CASSLTGDPYEQYF.

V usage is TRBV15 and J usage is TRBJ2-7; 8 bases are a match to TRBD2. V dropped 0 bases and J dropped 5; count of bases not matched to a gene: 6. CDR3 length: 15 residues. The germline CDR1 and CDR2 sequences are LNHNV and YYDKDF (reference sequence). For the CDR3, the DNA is TGTGCCACCAGCAGAGAAACGGCGGGGGGTAACGAGCAGTACTTC. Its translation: CATSRETAGGNEQYF.

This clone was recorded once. Written as DNA, the CDR3 is TGTGCCACCAGCAGTGCCGGGACCTTTCAGCCCCAGCATTTT. It codes for CATSSAGTFQPQHF. The chain carries TRBV15 and TRBJ1-5; tentatively, D is TRBD1 (5 bases). Germline V gene data show CDR1 as LNHNV and CDR2 as YYDKDF (reference sequence). V lost 3 bases and J 6 bases, leaving 12 bases between the germline ends. This CDR3 is built from 14 residues. Together with reference TRBV15 and TRBJ1-5, the CDR3 gives the full variable domain: DAMVIQNPRYQVTQFGKPVTLSCSQTLNHNVMYWYQQKSSQAPKLLFHYYDKDFNNEADTPDNFQSRRPNTSFCFLDIRSPGLGDTAMYLCATSSAGTFQPQHFGDGTRLSIL.

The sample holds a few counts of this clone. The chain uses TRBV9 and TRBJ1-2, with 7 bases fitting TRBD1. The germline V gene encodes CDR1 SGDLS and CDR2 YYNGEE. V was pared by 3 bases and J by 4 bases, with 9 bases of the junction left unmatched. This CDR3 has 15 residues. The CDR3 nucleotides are TGTGCCAGCAGCGAAGGACAGGAAGGGGTCTATGGCTACACCTTC. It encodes CASSEGQEGVYGYTF.

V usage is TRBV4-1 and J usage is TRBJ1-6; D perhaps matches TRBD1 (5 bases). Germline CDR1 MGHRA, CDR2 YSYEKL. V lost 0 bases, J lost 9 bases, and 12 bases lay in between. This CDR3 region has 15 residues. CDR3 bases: TGCGCCAGCAGCCAAGATCAGGGAGTCCCTTCACCCCTCCACTTT. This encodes CASSQDQGVPSPLHF.

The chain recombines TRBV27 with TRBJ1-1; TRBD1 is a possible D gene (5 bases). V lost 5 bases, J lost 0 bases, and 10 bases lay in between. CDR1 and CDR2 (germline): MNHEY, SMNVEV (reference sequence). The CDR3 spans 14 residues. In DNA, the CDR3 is TGTGCCAGCAGTCCCGGACACTTGAACACTGAAGCTTTCTTT. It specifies CASSPGHLNTEAFF.

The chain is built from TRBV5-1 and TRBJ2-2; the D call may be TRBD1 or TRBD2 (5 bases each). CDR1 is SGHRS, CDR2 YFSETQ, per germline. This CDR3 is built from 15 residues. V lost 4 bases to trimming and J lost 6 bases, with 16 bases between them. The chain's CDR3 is CASSPMGPPAGELFF. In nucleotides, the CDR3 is TGCGCCAGCAGCCCCATGGGACCCCCTGCCGGGGAGCTGTTTTTT.

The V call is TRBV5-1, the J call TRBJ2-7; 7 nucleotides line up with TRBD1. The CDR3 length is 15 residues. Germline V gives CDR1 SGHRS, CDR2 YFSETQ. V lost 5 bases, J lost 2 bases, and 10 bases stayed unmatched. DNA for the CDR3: TGCGCCAGCAGGGCTACAGGGGTTGTACCCTACGAGCAGTACTTC. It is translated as CASRATGVVPYEQYF.

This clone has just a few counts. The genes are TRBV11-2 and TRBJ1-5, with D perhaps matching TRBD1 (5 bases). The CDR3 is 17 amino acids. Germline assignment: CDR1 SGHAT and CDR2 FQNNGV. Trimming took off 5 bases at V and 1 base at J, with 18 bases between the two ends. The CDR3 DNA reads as TGTGCCAGCAGCCCTCTCGGACGGGGGAACAGCAATCAGCCCCAGCATTTT. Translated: CASSPLGRGNSNQPQHF.

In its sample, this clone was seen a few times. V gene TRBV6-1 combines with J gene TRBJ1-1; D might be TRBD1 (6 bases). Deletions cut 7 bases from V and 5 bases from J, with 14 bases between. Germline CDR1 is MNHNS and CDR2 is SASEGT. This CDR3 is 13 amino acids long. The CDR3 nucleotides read TGTGCCAGCACCCGACAGGCCGGGACTGAAGCTTTCTTT. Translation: CASTRQAGTEAFF.

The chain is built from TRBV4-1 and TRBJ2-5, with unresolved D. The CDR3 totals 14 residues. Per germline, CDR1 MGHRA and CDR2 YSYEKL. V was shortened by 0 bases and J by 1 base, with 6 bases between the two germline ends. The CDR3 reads CASSQDPSQETQYF. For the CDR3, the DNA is TGCGCCAGCAGCCAAGATCCTAGCCAAGAGACCCAGTACTTC.

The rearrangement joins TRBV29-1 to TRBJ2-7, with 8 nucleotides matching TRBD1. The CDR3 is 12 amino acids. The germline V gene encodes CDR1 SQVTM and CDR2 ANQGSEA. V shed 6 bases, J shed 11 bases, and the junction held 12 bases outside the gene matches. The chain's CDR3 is CSVRQGALGEYF. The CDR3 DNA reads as TGCAGCGTGAGGCAGGGGGCGCTTGGGGAGTACTTC.

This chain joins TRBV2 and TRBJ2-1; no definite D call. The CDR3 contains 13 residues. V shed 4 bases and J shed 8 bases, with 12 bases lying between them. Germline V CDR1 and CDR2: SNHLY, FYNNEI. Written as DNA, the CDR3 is TGTGCCAGCAGTGCGGAGCTAGTCTATGAGCAGTTCTTC. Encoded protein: CASSAELVYEQFF.